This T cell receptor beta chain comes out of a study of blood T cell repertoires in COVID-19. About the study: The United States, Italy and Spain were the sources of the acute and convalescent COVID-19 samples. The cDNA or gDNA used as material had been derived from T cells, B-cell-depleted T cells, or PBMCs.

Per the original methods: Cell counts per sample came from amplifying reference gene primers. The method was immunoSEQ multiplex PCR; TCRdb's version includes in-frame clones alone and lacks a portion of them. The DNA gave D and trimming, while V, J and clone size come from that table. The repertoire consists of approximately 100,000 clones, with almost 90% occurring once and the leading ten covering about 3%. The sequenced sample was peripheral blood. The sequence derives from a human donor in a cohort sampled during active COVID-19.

CDR3 residues: CASSLNPTGAGKFEQFF. The CDR3 nucleotides read TGTGCCAGCAGTTTGAACCCCACAGGGGCGGGGAAGTTTGAGCAGTTCTTC. The J gene is TRBJ2-1, the V gene TRBV28; D is possibly TRBD1 (7 bases). V was clipped by 3 bases and J by 9 bases, with 24 bases between them. The CDR3 spans 17 residues. In germline, CDR1 is MDHEN, CDR2 SYDVKM.